The sequence of this TCR beta chain was determined in a study of shared clonotypes between healthy human individuals. Background on the study: Three plates were used per donor for CD4 naive, three for CD4 memory, two for CD8 naive and one for CD8 memory.

A remark on this clone: What it recognizes is unknown.

Germline V lookup: CDR1 SNHLY, CDR2 FYNNEI. Trimming shortened V by 4 bases and J by 8 bases, and 14 bases separated the two germline ends. The CDR3 is 14 residues long. Findings of the study overall: Clonotypes shared by all four sorted-subset donors had higher generation probabilities than non-shared clonotypes.

In the authors' methods: From ImmunoSEQ came sequences covering only the junction and carrying no quality scores, so filtering differed. TCRdb's table, derived via immunoSEQ multiplex PCR, lists solely in-frame clones and lacks some. V and J calls and clone size are given by that table; D and trimming were obtained from the DNA. The data show over 100,000 clones, approximately 70% seen once. The sequence was obtained from a woman younger than 45 in good health. The source material was memory CD8+ T cells sorted from blood. Noted subset: CD45RO+ cells pooled with CCR7-negative TemRA cells. The rearrangement links TRBV2 to TRBJ1-4, with a tentative D call TRBD1 (5 bases). CDR3 sequence reads: CASSAQAGEEKLFF. CDR3 sequence (DNA): TGTGCCAGCAGTGCACAGGCGGGCGAGGAAAAACTGTTTTTT.